Each of the 5 T cell receptor beta chains below was sequenced from the same sample in a study of CD8+ T cells in alopecia areata. In each case, RNA was isolated and then reverse transcribed into cDNA as the sequencing template. Assay: immunoSEQ multiplex PCR; the TCRdb copy retains only in-frame clones and omits some. This repertoire shows some 160,000 clones, about two thirds found once; its top ten account for 36%. Sequencing input: CD8+ T cells sorted from blood. The origin of the receptors is a human donor in good health.

The chain recombines TRBV5-1 with TRBJ1-2; no definite D call. The germline V gene has CDR1 SGHRS and CDR2 YFSETQ. CDR3 length equals 12 residues. V was cut by 1 base and J by 6 bases, with 7 bases left in between. This CDR3 is CASSLYGDGYTF. The CDR3 nucleotides are TGCGCCAGCAGCTTGTATGGGGATGGCTACACCTTC.

J is TRBJ2-2 and V is TRBV27; possible D gene TRBD2, 5 bases. Germline V lookup: CDR1 MNHEY, CDR2 SMNVEV (reference sequence). The CDR3 totals 17 residues. The V end lost 3 bases, the J end lost 0 bases, and 14 bases lay between the germline ends. The CDR3 coding sequence is TGTGCCAGCAGTTTCCAAACACTAGTCCCGAACACCGGGGAGCTGTTTTTT. Its translation: CASSFQTLVPNTGELFF.

This clone was seen only a few times. J is TRBJ2-7 and V is TRBV4-1; D not resolved. Germline loops: CDR1 MGHRA, CDR2 YSYEKL. The CDR3 contains 13 residues. V lost 1 base, J lost 3 bases, and 7 bases lay in between. CDR3 bases: TGCGCCAGCAGCCAAGTGGCAGACTACGAGCAGTACTTC. Its protein product is CASSQVADYEQYF.

The V call is TRBV12-5, the J call TRBJ2-7; D is ambiguous. Trimming left V 3 bases short and J 4 bases short, with 7 bases between. Per the germline V gene, CDR1 is LGHNT and CDR2 is FRNRAP. CDR3 size: 12 residues. CDR3 in DNA: TGTGCTAGTGGTTTAGGGTATTACGAGCAGTACTTC. Translated: CASGLGYYEQYF.

V usage is TRBV29-1 and J usage is TRBJ2-1; 9 bases are shared with TRBD1. V lost 4 bases and J lost 0; bases outside the gene matches: 7. There are 16 residues in the CDR3. In germline, CDR1 is SQVTM, CDR2 ANQGSEA. CDR3 loop: CSVVTGTGHSYNEQFF. CDR3 in DNA: TGCAGCGTTGTGACCGGGACAGGGCACTCCTACAATGAGCAGTTCTTC.